A selection of T cell receptor beta chains follows, all from one sample in a study of cytomegalovirus exposure and HLA in healthy donors. Method: immunoSEQ multiplex PCR; TCRdb's copy keeps in-frame clones and lacks some. In all, the sample yields more than 100,000 clones. The material sequenced was PBMCs. These receptors originate from a woman aged 40 to 55 in good health and CMV-seronegative. The CDR3 runs from the conserved cysteine through the conserved F or W. Each record gives: V gene, J gene, D gene, CDR3 protein, CDR3 DNA. The D gene is left open where the match is weak.

TRBV29-1	TRBJ1-1	TRBD1	CSVTRGRGNTEAFF	TGCAGCGTGACCAGGGGGCGCGGAAACACTGAAGCTTTCTTT
TRBV5-8	TRBJ1-2	NA	CASSLAAGWAAANYGYTF	TGTGCCAGCAGCTTGGCAGCCGGCTGGGCAGCAGCTAACTATGGCTACACCTTC
TRBV5-1	TRBJ1-3	NA	CASSLVLQGHGGNTIYF	TGCGCCAGCAGCTTGGTCCTCCAGGGTCACGGTGGAAACACCATATATTTT
TRBV9	TRBJ2-3	NA	CASSVSNTDTQYF	TGTGCCAGCAGCGTTTCAAACACAGATACGCAGTATTTT
TRBV4-1	TRBJ2-1	NA	CASSQLRSSSYNEQFF	TGCGCCAGCAGCCAACTAAGGAGTAGCTCCTACAATGAGCAGTTCTTC
TRBV6-6	TRBJ1-1	TRBD1	CASKLDRGNTEAFF	TGTGCCAGCAAACTCGACAGGGGGAACACTGAAGCTTTCTTT
TRBV7-2	TRBJ1-4	NA	CASSFLASEKLFF	TGTGCCAGCAGCTTCTTGGCCAGTGAAAAACTGTTTTTT
TRBV2	TRBJ1-4	NA	CASSGQRTTNEKLFF	TGTGCCAGCAGTGGACAGCGAACAACTAATGAAAAACTGTTTTTT
TRBV5-1	TRBJ1-2	NA	CASSLLFGSAKDNYGYTF	TGCGCCAGCAGCTTGTTGTTCGGGTCAGCTAAGGATAACTATGGCTACACCTTC
TRBV15	TRBJ2-1	TRBD2	CATSRKRLAGWNEQFF	TGTGCCACCAGCAGAAAAAGGCTAGCGGGGTGGAATGAGCAGTTCTTC
TRBV7-2	TRBJ2-1	NA	CASSPGGSSYNEQFF	TGTGCCAGCAGCCCCGGAGGGAGCTCCTACAATGAGCAGTTCTTC
TRBV9	TRBJ2-7	NA	CASSVARVGEQYF	TGTGCCAGCAGCGTAGCCAGGGTAGGTGAGCAGTACTTC
TRBV5-1	TRBJ1-5	TRBD1	CASSLGQGNSNQPQHF	TGCGCCAGCAGCCTCGGACAGGGAAATAGCAATCAGCCCCAGCATTTT
TRBV7-3	TRBJ2-7	TRBD1	CASSLLGTGSGEQYF	TGTGCCAGCAGCTTATTAGGGACAGGCTCGGGGGAGCAGTACTTC
TRBV11-2	TRBJ2-2	TRBD1	CASISDRAGTGELFF	TGTGCCAGCATATCGGACAGGGCGGGCACCGGGGAGCTGTTTTTT
TRBV5-1	TRBJ2-1	NA	CASSLVGESYNEQFF	TGCGCCAGCAGCTTGGTTGGAGAATCATACAATGAGCAGTTCTTC
TRBV19	TRBJ1-1	NA	CASSIGRVNTEAFF	TGTGCCAGTAGTATAGGGAGGGTTAACACTGAAGCTTTCTTT
TRBV27	TRBJ1-1	TRBD1	CASRQGAVEAFF	TGTGCCAGCAGGCAGGGGGCGGTTGAAGCTTTCTTT
TRBV4-1	TRBJ2-1	TRBD2	CASSQAGGPTEQFF	TGCGCCAGCAGCCAAGCGGGGGGGCCCACTGAGCAGTTCTTC
TRBV25-1	TRBJ2-3	NA	CASSDARITDTQYF	TGTGCCAGCAGTGATGCCAGGATCACAGATACGCAGTATTTT
TRBV18	TRBJ1-2	TRBD1	CASSPPNRGDYGYTF	TGTGCCAGCTCGCCCCCGAACAGGGGGGACTATGGCTACACCTTC
TRBV7-2	TRBJ2-5	NA	CASSRLEGGATQYF	TGTGCCAGCAGCCGTCTTGAAGGGGGGGCGACCCAGTACTTC
TRBV2	TRBJ1-5	TRBD1	CASKSGTGSGQPQHF	TGTGCCAGCAAGTCCGGGACAGGGAGTGGTCAGCCCCAGCATTTT
TRBV7-7	TRBJ2-5	NA	CASSSAKGLETQYF	TGTGCTAGCAGCTCGGCTAAGGGGTTGGAGACCCAGTACTTC
TRBV18	TRBJ1-3	NA	CASSAESSGNTIYF	TGTGCCAGCTCGGCGGAGAGCTCTGGAAACACCATATATTTT
TRBV27	TRBJ1-5	NA	CASSLKSENQPQHF	TGTGCCAGCAGTTTAAAGTCCGAGAATCAGCCCCAGCATTTT
TRBV28	TRBJ2-4	NA	CASSLISALAKNIQYF	TGTGCCAGCAGTTTAATTTCTGCACTAGCCAAAAACATTCAGTACTTC
TRBV6-1	TRBJ1-5	NA	CASRQASPLNQPQHF	TGTGCCAGCAGGCAGGCCTCCCCTTTGAATCAGCCCCAGCATTTT
TRBV19	TRBJ2-5	TRBD2	CASSIGPAGGQETQYF	TGTGCCAGTAGTATAGGACCAGCGGGGGGCCAAGAGACCCAGTACTTC
TRBV15	TRBJ1-5	NA	CATSSGQGQPQHF	TGTGCCACCAGCAGCGGCCAGGGGCAGCCCCAGCATTTT
TRBV28	TRBJ1-4	NA	CASSAQGYEKLFF	TGTGCCAGCAGTGCCCAGGGATATGAAAAACTGTTTTTT
TRBV5-1	TRBJ2-3	NA	CASRGLSNTDTQYF	TGCGCCAGCAGGGGACTTTCTAACACAGATACGCAGTATTTT
TRBV6-5	TRBJ1-5	TRBD1	CASSPGGSGQPQHF	TGTGCCAGCAGCCCAGGGGGGTCGGGTCAGCCCCAGCATTTT
TRBV5-6	TRBJ1-2	TRBD1	CASSSTGYGYTF	TGTGCCAGCAGCTCGACAGGGTATGGCTACACCTTC
TRBV28	TRBJ1-5	NA	CASSPGTPSNQPQHF	TGTGCCAGCAGCCCTGGGACACCTAGCAATCAGCCCCAGCATTTT
TRBV2	TRBJ2-1	NA	CASSQQGRTYNEQFF	TGTGCCAGCAGCCAGCAGGGGCGGACCTACAATGAGCAGTTCTTC
TRBV25-1	TRBJ1-1	TRBD1	CASSAYRGTEAFF	TGTGCCAGCAGTGCATACAGGGGGACTGAAGCTTTCTTT
TRBV19	TRBJ2-6	TRBD1	CASSTGTGRAGANVLTF	TGTGCCAGTAGCACCGGGACAGGGCGTGCTGGGGCCAACGTCCTGACTTTC
TRBV7-3	TRBJ2-2	NA	CASSPTLNTGELFF	TGTGCCAGCAGCCCGACATTGAACACCGGGGAGCTGTTTTTT
TRBV6-1	TRBJ1-1	NA	CASSTGPNTEAFF	TGTGCCAGCAGCACAGGTCCGAACACTGAAGCTTTCTTT
TRBV7-9	TRBJ2-5	TRBD1	CASSSTGGGETQYF	TGTGCCAGCAGCTCGACAGGGGGTGGTGAGACCCAGTACTTC
TRBV5-1	TRBJ1-1	NA	CASSTAAGADTEAFF	TGCGCCAGCTCTACCGCGGCGGGCGCTGACACTGAAGCTTTCTTT
TRBV27	TRBJ1-1	NA	CASSTGGYTEAFF	TGTGCCAGCAGCACCGGAGGGTACACTGAAGCTTTCTTT
TRBV7-2	TRBJ2-1	TRBD2	CASSPRKTSGGQDEQFF	TGTGCCAGCAGCCCCCGGAAGACTAGCGGGGGGCAAGATGAGCAGTTCTTC
TRBV7-3	TRBJ1-6	TRBD1	CASSLRQGTGSPLHF	TGTGCCAGCAGCTTAAGACAGGGAACAGGCTCACCCCTCCACTTT
TRBV5-1	TRBJ2-2	TRBD1	CASSLNRGPTGELFF	TGCGCCAGCAGCTTGAACAGGGGGCCCACCGGGGAGCTGTTTTTT
TRBV9	TRBJ2-3	TRBD2	CASSSQPGLAADTQYF	TGTGCCAGCAGCTCCCAACCGGGACTAGCGGCTGATACGCAGTATTTT
TRBV5-1	TRBJ2-4	TRBD2	CASSSGQGLAGGTILAKNIQYF	TGCGCCAGCAGCTCGGGACAGGGGCTAGCGGGGGGGACTATCCTAGCCAAAAACATTCAGTACTTC
TRBV4-1	TRBJ1-2	TRBD1	CASSQFETGLYGYTF	TGCGCCAGCAGCCAGTTCGAGACAGGGCTCTATGGCTACACCTTC